The present entry profiles one T cell receptor (beta chain) with its context. With 11 bases clipped from V and 6 bases from J, the junction kept 10 bases outside the gene matches. CDR3 length equals 14 residues. The germline V gene has CDR1 LNHDA and CDR2 SQIVND (reference sequence). The sample comes from a study of glioma-infiltrating T cells after dendritic cell vaccination. Study-level information: Autologous tumor lysate-pulsed dendritic cell vaccination was given between the early 2000s and the early 2010s. At biweekly intervals, patients got three intradermal dendritic cell vaccine injections.

Some clones are missing from TCRdb's copy, which holds only in-frame ones; the method was immunoSEQ multiplex PCR. The sample contains 80,000 to 100,000 clones, 75% to 85% of which appear only once. The sample was blood, taken before dendritic cell vaccination. J is TRBJ1-5 and V is TRBV19, with 10 bases that match TRBD1. The TCR originated in a human donor with glioblastoma. The CDR3 is CAGSTGGAVQPQHF. The CDR3 region has the DNA TGTGCCGGTTCGACAGGGGGCGCGGTTCAGCCCCAGCATTTT. The complete variable domain, with remaining parts taken from reference TRBV19 and TRBJ1-5, reads DGGITQSPKYLFRKEGQNVTLSCEQNLNHDAMYWYRQDPGQGLRLIYYSQIVNDFQKGDIAEGYSVSREKKESFPLTVTSAQKNPTAFYLCAGSTGGAVQPQHFGDGTRLSIL.